This record covers a single T cell receptor beta chain. Its antigen remains unknown. As previously described, bulk TCR libraries were made using listed TCR primers. TCRdb independently ran MiXCR on the PCR reads; one entry per CDR3 protein. The sample lists about half a million distinct CDR3 sequences, about 21% occurring once. The record originates from a study of molecular identifiers for immune sequencing clone quantification. Naive CD8 T cells were FACS-sorted by CD8+CD4-CCR7+CD45RA+ markers. Study-wide points: Clone sizes that are highly expanded could be underestimated when identical TCR molecules share a barcode.

Sequenced: naive CD8+ T cells from blood, with Jurkat cell RNA spiked in. The subset was: FACS-sorted CD8+CD4-CCR7+CD45RA+ naive T cells. The TCR originated in a human donor in good health. Some libraries in this study had Jurkat cell RNA spiked in.

The DNA of the CDR3 is TGTGCCAGTAGTATAGCTATGAACACCGGGGAGCTGTTTTTT. Amino acid sequence: CASSIAMNTGELFF. V usage is TRBV19 and J usage is TRBJ2-2; D is ambiguous. The V end lost 1 base, the J end lost 1 base, and 4 bases lay between the germline ends. CDR1 is LNHDA and CDR2 is SQIVND in the germline V gene (reference sequence). CDR3 length: 14 amino acids. The complete variable domain, with remaining parts taken from reference TRBV19 and TRBJ2-2, reads DGGITQSPKYLFRKEGQNVTLSCEQNLNHDAMYWYRQDPGQGLRLIYYSQIVNDFQKGDIAEGYSVSREKKESFPLTVTSAQKNPTAFYLCASSIAMNTGELFFGEGSRLTVL.